These 17 T cell receptor beta chains were all obtained from the same sample, sequenced in a study of T cells after yellow fever vaccination. TCRdb redid the calling of the 5' RACE reads with MiXCR, one entry per CDR3 protein. The repertoire holds approximately 330,000 distinct CDR3 sequences, with under 15% as singletons. The sample was CD4+ T cells sorted from PBMCs, taken 15 days after the yellow fever booster vaccination. These receptors were taken from a man aged 18 to 29 who received the YFV17D yellow fever vaccine.

To note about this clonotype: Since a much larger clone is just one base distant, this may be a read error. The rearrangement links TRBV11-2 to TRBJ2-4, with TRBD1 as a possible D gene (5 bases). Germline V CDR1 and CDR2: SGHAT, FQNNGV. The CDR3 totals 15 residues. In nucleotides, the CDR3 is TGTGCCAGCAGCTTCGCCCAGGGAATGGGAAACATTCAGTGCTTC. This gives the protein CASSFAQGMGNIQCF.

This clonotype was found a few times. The J gene is TRBJ2-3, the V gene TRBV12-3 or TRBV12-4; 10 bases are a match to TRBD1. V lost 6 bases, J lost 3 bases, and 3 bases stayed unmatched. The length of the CDR3 is 14 residues. In DNA form, the CDR3 reads TGTGCCAGCAGCGACAGGGGGCAAACAGATACGCAGTATTTT. It is translated as CASSDRGQTDTQYF.

This clonotype was observed a handful of times. The chain couples TRBV5-1 to TRBJ2-1, with 10 positions matching TRBD1. Germline lookup yields CDR1 SGHRS and CDR2 YFSETQ. Unmatched junction bases numbered 15, after V lost 8 bases and J lost 7 bases. This CDR3 has 16 residues. CDR3 loop: CASNRRGDRGLNEQFF. For the CDR3, the DNA is TGCGCCAGTAACAGGAGGGGGGACAGGGGATTGAATGAGCAGTTCTTC.

The chain employs TRBV7-9 and TRBJ2-2, with a tentative D call TRBD2 (7 bases). Trimming removed 7 bases from V and 5 bases from J, with 23 bases in between. Germline V lookup: CDR1 SEHNR, CDR2 FQNEAQ (reference sequence). The CDR3 has 17 amino acids. The CDR3 loop is CASIRGGMTPSTGELFF. As DNA, the CDR3 is TGTGCCAGCATAAGGGGGGGGATGACACCCTCGACCGGGGAGCTGTTTTTT.

The CDR3 here is CASSQNWVGGYTF. The CDR3 nucleotides read TGTGCCAGCAGCCAGAATTGGGTTGGGGGCTACACCTTC. The rearrangement links TRBV7-2 to TRBJ1-2; D is undetermined. The CDR3 has 13 amino acids. Germline CDR1 is SGHTA and CDR2 is FQGNSA. Deletions cut 5 bases from V and 8 bases from J, with 15 bases between.

This clonotype is a singleton in its sample. The chain combines TRBV27 with TRBJ2-5; D unclear. The CDR3 has 16 residues. V was trimmed by 1 base and J by 0 bases, leaving 12 bases between them. Germline V gene data show CDR1 as MNHEY and CDR2 as SMNVEV (reference sequence). DNA of the CDR3: TGTGCCAGCAGTTTATTGGCCTACGGATACCAAGAGACCCAGTACTTC. Translation: CASSLLAYGYQETQYF.

This clonotype was counted between two and nine times. The CDR3 is CSARSRGVNTGELFF. The CDR3 DNA is TGCAGTGCTAGGTCCCGAGGGGTGAACACCGGGGAGCTGTTTTTT. The gene calls are TRBV20-1 and TRBJ2-2, with D perhaps TRBD1 or TRBD2 (5 bases each). Trimming stripped 3 bases from V and 1 base from J, with 12 bases between. Per the germline V gene, CDR1 is DFQATT and CDR2 is SNEGSKA (reference sequence). The CDR3 is 15 amino acids.

The chain couples TRBV7-9 to TRBJ2-3; D is tentatively TRBD1 or TRBD2 (6 bases each). Trimming took off 5 bases at V and 3 bases at J, with 18 bases between the two ends. There are 16 residues in the CDR3. The germline V gene has CDR1 SEHNR and CDR2 FQNEAQ (reference sequence). The CDR3 coding sequence is TGTGCCAGCAGCGCTCCTTTAGGGGGGAGGACAGATACGCAGTATTTT. This sequence encodes CASSAPLGGRTDTQYF.

V usage is TRBV19 and J usage is TRBJ2-7; 10 nucleotides line up with TRBD1. V lost 8 bases to trimming and J lost 5 bases; unmatched junction nucleotides: 9. The germline V gene encodes CDR1 LNHDA and CDR2 SQIVND (reference sequence). The length of the CDR3 is 14 residues. The DNA of the CDR3 is TGTGCCAGTGGGGGACAGGGGAATCCCCACGAGCAGTACTTC. Translating gives CASGGQGNPHEQYF.

The chain employs TRBV6-1 and TRBJ1-4, with D unresolved. The CDR3 is 16 amino acids. The germline V gene has CDR1 MNHNS and CDR2 SASEGT. The V end lost 3 bases, the J end lost 0 bases, and 11 bases lay between the germline ends. CDR3 coding DNA: TGTGCCAGCAGTGACATACAGAGTGCAACTAATGAAAAACTGTTTTTT. Amino acids: CASSDIQSATNEKLFF.

The rearrangement uses TRBV25-1 and TRBJ2-5; 9 nucleotides agree with TRBD1. CDR1 is MGHDK and CDR2 is SYGVNS in the germline V gene. V shed 1 base and J 7 bases; nucleotides not matched to a gene: 7. The length of the CDR3 is 15 residues. The CDR3, as DNA: TGTGCCAGCAGTGAATCAGGGACAGGGACCGGGACCCAGTACTTC. It is translated as CASSESGTGTGTQYF.

This clonotype was observed a few times. J is TRBJ1-5 and V is TRBV20-1; TRBD1 matches at 7 bases. The CDR3 is 12 residues long. J lost 6 bases, V lost 1 base, and 0 bases had no gene match. Germline V lookup: CDR1 DFQATT, CDR2 SNEGSKA (reference sequence). CDR3 DNA sequence: TGCAGTGCTAGAGGACAGGGTCAGCCCCAGCATTTT. This gives the protein CSARGQGQPQHF.

This clonotype occurred a few times. The CDR3 loop is CASSRVTGGEPEKLFF. CDR3 in DNA: TGTGCCAGCAGCCGCGTGACAGGGGGCGAACCTGAAAAACTGTTTTTT. The rearrangement joins TRBV4-2 to TRBJ1-4; 10 positions match TRBD1. This CDR3 comprises 16 residues. The V and J ends lost 4 bases and 7 bases, in that order; junction bases with no gene match: 9. CDR1 LGHNA and CDR2 YNFKEQ come from the germline V gene.

This sequence joins TRBV3-1 and TRBJ2-3, with TRBD2 matching over 11 bases. Per germline, CDR1 LGHDT and CDR2 YNNKEL (reference sequence). This CDR3 spans 16 amino acids. With 1 base clipped from V and 6 bases from J, the junction kept 6 bases outside the gene matches. The CDR3 DNA sequence: TGTGCCAGCAGCCAAGCAAGACTAGCGGGGCTCGATACGCAGTATTTT. It encodes CASSQARLAGLDTQYF.

This clonotype was counted many times. J is TRBJ1-1 and V is TRBV6-2 or TRBV6-3; TRBD1 aligns across 7 bases. CDR3 size: 16 residues. With 8 bases clipped from V and 0 bases from J, the junction kept 12 bases outside the gene matches. Germline-derived CDR1 and CDR2 are MNHEY and SVGEGT. The DNA for the CDR3 is TGTGCCAGCCACGAGAGGGGGCGATACATGAACACTGAAGCTTTCTTT. It encodes CASHERGRYMNTEAFF.

The chain couples TRBV5-4 to TRBJ1-1; a weak D match, TRBD1 (5 bases). This CDR3 contains 13 residues. With 3 bases removed from V and 4 bases from J, the gap between germline ends came to 10 bases. CDR1 and CDR2 from the germline V gene are SGHNT and YYREEE (reference sequence). The CDR3 loop reads CASSSRVATEAFF. In DNA form, the CDR3 reads TGTGCCAGCAGCTCCAGGGTGGCCACTGAAGCTTTCTTT.

The V gene is TRBV6-5, the J gene TRBJ1-4; D is uncertain. The germline V and J ends were trimmed by 5 bases and 6 bases, with 10 bases remaining between them. Looked up from germline, CDR1 is MNHEY and CDR2 is SVGAGI. The CDR3 consists of 13 residues. This chain's CDR3 is CASSPPAHEKLFF. DNA of the CDR3: TGTGCCAGCAGTCCCCCAGCCCATGAAAAACTGTTTTTT.